The clone carrying this T cell receptor (beta chain) has only one observation. Its antigen remains unknown. The data were obtained in a study of T cells in Graves' hyperthyroidism and ophthalmopathy. The junction had 4 bases not matched to a gene; V was cut back by 1 base and J by 5 bases. The CDR3 length is 15 residues. Germline V CDR1 and CDR2: MNHEY, SMNVEV (reference sequence). The PBMCs were taken from under 12 ml of fresh peripheral blood. Study-level results: The model anticipated ophthalmopathy a median approximately six months pre-onset. Researchers found most expanded thyroid clonotypes above 0.001 in blood as well.

Authors of the study amplified TCR beta CDR3 regions from RNA transcripts. HTBI primers drove first-round RT-PCR of the TCR CDR3. In TCRdb, the multiplex PCR reads were re-called with MiXCR into one record per CDR3 protein. This repertoire shows some 360,000 distinct CDR3 sequences, less than 20% found once; its top ten account for roughly a sixth. This clonotype was sampled from a middle-aged woman with Graves' ophthalmopathy. The chain recombines TRBV27 with TRBJ2-5, with TRBD1 matching over 10 bases. The specimen was blood. CDR3 DNA sequence: TGTGCCAGCAGTTTATTATGGACAGGGGGTGAGACCCAGTACTTC. Translating gives CASSLLWTGGETQYF.